Described below is a single T cell receptor (beta chain) sequence and its context. Trimming at V came to 4 bases and at J to 5 bases, leaving 7 bases not matched to a gene. This CDR3 is built from 15 residues. Germline loops: CDR1 SGHNT, CDR2 YENEEA. The data stem from a study of blood T cell repertoires in COVID-19. Study details: The origin of the acute and convalescent COVID-19 samples was the United States, Italy and Spain. The analysed material was cDNA or gDNA that came from T cells, B-cell-depleted T cells, or PBMCs.

Methods used by the authors: The authors estimated nucleated cell counts from reference gene primer amplification. TCRdb's copy holds only in-frame clones and misses some; the assay was immunoSEQ multiplex PCR. V and J calls and clone size come straight from that table; D and trimming were deduced from the DNA. The sample has approximately 230,000 clones, 80% to 90% seen once. Participant age was about 18 to 89 years, and participants resided in 20 to 30 US areas. This sequence was found in a woman aged 50 to 60 with acute COVID-19. Sequenced input: PBMCs or T cells enriched from blood (not recorded which). This chain uses TRBV11-3 with TRBJ2-3; TRBD1 matches at 9 bases. The CDR3 DNA reads TGTGCCAGCAGCTCACAGGGGGCAGTCGGAGATACGCAGTATTTT. Encoded protein: CASSSQGAVGDTQYF.